The 32 T cell receptor beta chains below come from one sample, sequenced in a study of T-cell memory formation after mild COVID-19. TCRdb independently ran MiXCR on the 5' RACE reads; one entry per CDR3 protein. Seen here are around 340,000 distinct CDR3 sequences, about 13% observed once, and the top ten hold about a fifth. The sample comprised PBMCs or a T cell subset sorted from them (not recorded which). All receptors derive from a man younger than 35 who had mild COVID-19 (a few samples of this study predate the infection). Cell type and time point are not known.

The sample holds a few counts of this clonotype. The chain recombines TRBV5-1 with TRBJ2-3; no firm D call. The CDR3 totals 15 residues. Germline CDR1 reads SGHRS; CDR2 reads YFSETQ. V was trimmed by 3 bases and J by 3 bases, leaving 14 bases between them. CDR3 sequence (DNA): TGCGCCAGCAGCTCCTTGACCGTGGGGACAGATACGCAGTATTTT. This gives the protein CASSSLTVGTDTQYF.

J is TRBJ2-2 and V is TRBV7-2; D gene unclear. Trimming took 4 bases from V and 5 from J, leaving 5 bases between them. There are 12 residues in the CDR3. Germline CDR1 is SGHTA and CDR2 is FQGNSA. The CDR3 bases are TGTGCCAGCAGCTGGATAACCGGGGAGCTGTTTTTT. Protein: CASSWITGELFF.

This clonotype was seen more than once but under ten times. V usage is TRBV11-3 and J usage is TRBJ2-5; D gene uncertain. Germline CDR1 SGHNT, CDR2 YENEEA. Trimming stripped 5 bases from V and 5 bases from J, with 12 bases between. The CDR3 contains 13 residues. CDR3 nucleotide sequence: TGTGCCAGCAGCGATAGGGCCGGGGAGACCCAGTACTTC. Translation gives CASSDRAGETQYF.

This chain connects TRBV9 to TRBJ1-6; 10 bases align to TRBD1. Germline V gives CDR1 SGDLS, CDR2 YYNGEE. This CDR3 has 16 residues. Trimming at V came to 0 bases and at J to 9 bases, leaving 6 bases not matched to a gene. CDR3 region: CASSVGDRGQVSPLHF. The CDR3 DNA is TGTGCCAGCAGCGTAGGAGACAGGGGGCAAGTTTCACCCCTCCACTTT.

This clonotype was detected a few times. DNA of the CDR3: TGTGCCAGCAGTTACGCGCTACCCCTTCGCCTGGGCTACGAGCAGTACTTC. Translating it yields CASSYALPLRLGYEQYF. This chain connects TRBV6-2 or TRBV6-3 to TRBJ2-7; D is ambiguous. V was clipped by 2 bases and J by 3 bases, with 20 bases between them. The CDR3 consists of 17 residues. CDR1 and CDR2 (germline): MNHEY, SVGEGT.

The V gene is TRBV20-1, the J gene TRBJ2-5; 8 bases map to TRBD1. The CDR3 sequence is 14 residues long. The germline gives CDR1 DFQATT, CDR2 SNEGSKA (reference sequence). V was pared by 3 bases and J by 3 bases, with 6 bases of the junction left unmatched. The CDR3 reads CSARDRTGKETQYF. The DNA of the CDR3 is TGCAGTGCTAGGGACCGGACAGGGAAAGAGACCCAGTACTTC.

The rearrangement uses TRBV13 and TRBJ2-6; possible D gene TRBD1, 7 bases. CDR3 length: 18 residues. The V end lost 7 bases, the J end lost 1 base, and 20 bases lay between the germline ends. CDR1 and CDR2 (germline): PRHDT, FYEKMQ (reference sequence). The CDR3: CASTEGGTARSGANVLTF. CDR3 sequence (DNA): TGTGCCAGCACCGAAGGCGGGACAGCTAGATCTGGGGCCAACGTCCTGACTTTC.

The chain has TRBV7-6 and TRBJ1-1; D is unresolved. V lost 5 bases, J lost 0 bases, and 19 bases lay in between. Germline CDR1 SGHVS, CDR2 FNYEAQ. The CDR3 totals 17 residues. The CDR3 reads CASSHPRLLGMNTEAFF. The CDR3 coding sequence is TGTGCCAGCAGCCATCCCAGGCTCCTAGGAATGAACACTGAAGCTTTCTTT.

This chain uses TRBV5-4 with TRBJ2-5; D not certain. Germline V gene lookup returns CDR1 SGHNT and CDR2 YYREEE (reference sequence). There are 13 residues in the CDR3. V lost 4 bases and J lost 4, with 11 bases in between. CDR3 region: CASSTDAPETQYF. The CDR3 coding sequence is TGTGCCAGCAGCACGGACGCCCCAGAGACCCAGTACTTC.

This rearrangement joins TRBV5-1 to TRBJ2-7, with D possibly TRBD2 on 5 matching bases. The CDR3 consists of 16 residues. Per the germline V gene, CDR1 is SGHRS and CDR2 is YFSETQ. Trimming shortened V by 5 bases and J by 4 bases, and 22 bases separated the two germline ends. CDR3 residues: CASRPATLEVGYEQYF. Written as DNA, the CDR3 is TGCGCCAGCAGGCCCGCCACTCTGGAGGTGGGGTACGAGCAGTACTTC.

V gene TRBV12-3 or TRBV12-4 combines with J gene TRBJ1-2; D might be TRBD1 (5 bases). V dropped 3 bases and J dropped 8 bases, with 19 bases sitting between them. The length of the CDR3 is 15 residues. CDR3 nucleotide sequence: TGTGCCAGCAGTTTGAGAACAGGCTGGTTTGGGGGCTACACCTTC. Its protein product is CASSLRTGWFGGYTF.

In its sample, this clonotype was seen a few times. The genes are TRBV7-8 and TRBJ1-2; D call uncertain. V gave up 1 base and J gave up 8 bases, with 11 bases separating them. The CDR3 is made up of 13 amino acids. Germline lookup yields CDR1 SGHVS and CDR2 FQNEAQ. The CDR3 DNA reads as TGTGCCAGCAGCTTAGAGGGTACCTTGGGCTACACCTTC. It encodes CASSLEGTLGYTF.

In this sample, this clonotype turned up a few times. The V and J genes are TRBV4-1 and TRBJ2-1, with 11 bases fitting TRBD2. Losses at the gene ends were 1 base for V and 8 bases for J; bases not matched to a gene: 4. Per germline, CDR1 MGHRA and CDR2 YSYEKL. This CDR3 contains 15 residues. CDR3: CASSQVAGGPDEQFF. The CDR3 coding sequence is TGCGCCAGCAGCCAAGTAGCGGGGGGGCCCGATGAGCAGTTCTTC.

This chain connects TRBV28 to TRBJ1-2; D perhaps matches TRBD1 (6 bases). Germline CDR1 MDHEN, CDR2 SYDVKM. This CDR3 spans 14 amino acids. Trimming left V 5 bases short and J 6 bases short, with 16 bases between. For the CDR3, the DNA is TGTGCCAGCAGTCCCCCTGGACAGTCCAATGGCTACACCTTC. It encodes CASSPPGQSNGYTF.

There are many counts of this clonotype. This chain uses TRBV7-2 with TRBJ2-1; 7 bases are shared with TRBD2. Germline V gene sequence: CDR1 SGHTA, CDR2 FQGNSA. Germline trimming cut 4 bases from V and 6 bases from J; bases unmatched to any gene: 0. CDR3 length: 12 amino acids. The CDR3 bases are TGTGCCAGCAGCTCTAGCGGCAATGAGCAGTTCTTC. It is translated as CASSSSGNEQFF.

This clonotype came up many times. The genes are TRBV30 and TRBJ2-7; D not resolved. V lost 0 bases, J lost 2 bases, and 8 bases lay in between. Germline values: CDR1 GTSNPN, CDR2 SVGIG (reference sequence). CDR3 length equals 13 residues. The CDR3 region has the DNA TGTGCCTGGAGTGTTAGTAGACCCTACGAGCAGTACTTC. Translation: CAWSVSRPYEQYF.

The V gene is TRBV5-1, the J gene TRBJ2-1, with 13 bases aligning to TRBD2. Germline lookup yields CDR1 SGHRS and CDR2 YFSETQ. The ends lost 4 bases at V and 8 bases at J; junction bases unmatched: 12. CDR3 length: 17 amino acids. The CDR3 DNA is TGCGCCAGCAGCGGGGCCCCGGGACTAGCGGGGATCGATGAGCAGTTCTTC. Its translation: CASSGAPGLAGIDEQFF.

As regards this clonotype: A single base separates this from a much larger clone, so it may be a read error. This chain joins TRBV12-3 or TRBV12-4 and TRBJ2-7; D gene unclear. The CDR3 totals 12 residues. The V and J ends lost 3 bases and 2 bases respectively, with 5 bases between them. CDR3 residues: CASSFNAYEQYV. In DNA, the CDR3 is TGTGCCAGCAGTTTTAACGCCTACGAGCAGTACGTC.

This clonotype was seen repeatedly, ten times or more. The rearrangement joins TRBV12-3 or TRBV12-4 to TRBJ2-2; D is tentatively TRBD1 or TRBD2 (5 bases each). V shed 5 bases and J shed 6 bases, with 10 bases lying between them. This CDR3 is 13 amino acids long. The CDR3 sequence: CASSRRDPGELFF. The CDR3 coding sequence is TGTGCCAGCAGTCGCAGGGACCCCGGGGAGCTGTTTTTT.

This clonotype was picked up a small number of times. The chain links TRBV12-3 or TRBV12-4 to TRBJ2-7; 7 bases align to TRBD1. J gave up 5 bases and V 5 bases, and 6 bases lay outside the gene matches. The CDR3 runs to 13 residues. The CDR3: CASSEGTADEQYF. CDR3 in DNA: TGTGCCAGCAGTGAAGGGACAGCGGACGAGCAGTACTTC.

This chain connects TRBV4-1 to TRBJ2-2; TRBD1 agrees at 10 bases. This CDR3 region has 16 residues. Germline loops: CDR1 MGHRA, CDR2 YSYEKL. V gave up 2 bases and J gave up 6 bases; unmatched junction bases: 6. Here the CDR3 DNA reads TGCGCCAGCAGCCAAAAAGGGACAGGGGCGGCCGGGGAGCTGTTTTTT. Amino acid sequence: CASSQKGTGAAGELFF.

This clonotype is a singleton in its sample. This chain connects TRBV5-6 to TRBJ1-1; D gene uncertain. Germline V gene data show CDR1 as SGHDT and CDR2 as YYEEEE. The CDR3 totals 17 residues. Trimming took off 1 base at V and 0 bases at J, with 16 bases between the two ends. This chain's CDR3 is CASSLRFVGSLNTEAFF. The DNA of the CDR3 is TGTGCCAGCAGCTTGAGGTTTGTAGGCAGCCTGAACACTGAAGCTTTCTTT.

This clonotype came up a few times. The DNA of the CDR3 is TGCGCCAGCAGCTTGTCCCCCGGGGCTTCCTACTATGGCTACACCTTC. Its translation is CASSLSPGASYYGYTF. The gene calls are TRBV5-1 and TRBJ1-2; D possibly corresponds to TRBD1 (5 bases). V was clipped by 1 base and J by 3 bases, with 16 bases between them. The germline CDR1 and CDR2 sequences are SGHRS and YFSETQ. The CDR3 extends over 16 amino acids.

This chain uses TRBV27 with TRBJ2-7; 7 nucleotides agree with TRBD2. Germline CDR1 reads MNHEY; CDR2 reads SMNVEV (reference sequence). The V and J ends lost 6 bases and 2 bases, in that order; junction bases with no gene match: 10. This CDR3 region has 15 residues. This chain's CDR3 is CASSTLGDYPYEQYF. DNA of the CDR3: TGTGCCAGCAGCACCTTAGGGGACTACCCCTACGAGCAGTACTTC.

This chain links TRBV4-2 with TRBJ2-2, with D tentatively TRBD2 (5 bases). The CDR3 length is 16 residues. The V gene lost 4 bases and the J gene lost 0 bases, with 12 bases spanning the gap. Germline CDR1 reads LGHNA; CDR2 reads YNFKEQ. The CDR3 nucleotides are TGTGCCAGCAGCCCGGAGGACTCAGCGAACACCGGGGAGCTGTTTTTT. It encodes CASSPEDSANTGELFF.

With respect to this clonotype: One junction end does not reproduce the germline sequence, and a read error may be involved. V gene TRBV7-7 combines with J gene TRBJ2-3; tentative D call: TRBD2 (6 bases). The CDR3 totals 17 residues. CDR1 is SSHAT, CDR2 FNYEAQ, per germline (reference sequence). The CDR3 sequence: CASSLASGGRGTDTQYF. CDR3 bases: TGTGCTAGCAGCTTAGCGAGTGGAGGGCGCGGCACAGATACGCAGTATTTT.

This clonotype was observed a few times. The V gene is TRBV7-3, the J gene TRBJ2-2; D is undetermined. Germline CDR1 and CDR2: SGHTA and FQGTGA. V was shortened by 3 bases and J by 1 base, with 6 bases between the two germline ends. This CDR3 contains 14 residues. This CDR3 reads CASSFLVNTGELFF. The CDR3 coding sequence is TGTGCCAGCAGCTTTTTGGTGAACACCGGGGAGCTGTTTTTT.

V is TRBV7-8 and J is TRBJ2-3; D possibly corresponds to TRBD1 (5 bases). V lost 1 base and J lost 0, with 11 bases in between. Germline assignment: CDR1 SGHVS and CDR2 FQNEAQ. This CDR3 contains 16 residues. CDR3 loop: CASSLVGQLSTDTQYF. CDR3 in DNA: TGTGCCAGCAGCTTAGTGGGGCAGCTTAGCACAGATACGCAGTATTTT.

Only a few counts were recorded for this clonotype. This chain joins TRBV7-9 and TRBJ1-6; D not certain. The V end was cut by 5 bases, the J end by 6 bases, with 14 bases between. The CDR3 covers 15 residues. From germline, CDR1 is SEHNR and CDR2 FQNEAQ (reference sequence). The CDR3 region is CASSPDLGSNSPLHF. In nucleotides, the CDR3 is TGTGCCAGCAGCCCCGATCTGGGTTCTAATTCACCCCTCCACTTT.

The chain recombines TRBV3-1 with TRBJ1-2; TRBD1 might be the D (5 bases). This CDR3 contains 15 residues. V was pared by 4 bases and J by 4 bases, with 16 bases between. From germline, CDR1 is LGHDT and CDR2 YNNKEL (reference sequence). The CDR3 nucleotides read TGTGCCAGCAGCCTACCCGGGGGGGATGGCTATGGCTACACCTTC. Translated, it gives CASSLPGGDGYGYTF.

Only a few counts were recorded for this clonotype. This sequence joins TRBV29-1 and TRBJ2-7, with 12 positions matching TRBD1. The CDR3 spans 14 residues. Germline V gives CDR1 SQVTM, CDR2 ANQGSEA. Trimming cost V 4 bases and J 4 bases; bases outside gene matches: 5. The CDR3 region is CSVGRDRGPYEQYF. CDR3 nucleotides: TGCAGCGTTGGCAGGGACAGGGGGCCGTACGAGCAGTACTTC.

This clonotype was observed a few times. The chain has TRBV20-1 and TRBJ1-1; TRBD1 aligns across 7 bases. Per the germline V gene, CDR1 is DFQATT and CDR2 is SNEGSKA (reference sequence). The CDR3 totals 14 residues. The J segment lost 3 bases and the V segment lost 3 bases, leaving 7 bases of the junction unmatched. CDR3 region: CSASQGGEDTEAFF. The CDR3 nucleotides read TGCAGTGCTAGTCAGGGGGGGGAGGACACTGAAGCTTTCTTT.